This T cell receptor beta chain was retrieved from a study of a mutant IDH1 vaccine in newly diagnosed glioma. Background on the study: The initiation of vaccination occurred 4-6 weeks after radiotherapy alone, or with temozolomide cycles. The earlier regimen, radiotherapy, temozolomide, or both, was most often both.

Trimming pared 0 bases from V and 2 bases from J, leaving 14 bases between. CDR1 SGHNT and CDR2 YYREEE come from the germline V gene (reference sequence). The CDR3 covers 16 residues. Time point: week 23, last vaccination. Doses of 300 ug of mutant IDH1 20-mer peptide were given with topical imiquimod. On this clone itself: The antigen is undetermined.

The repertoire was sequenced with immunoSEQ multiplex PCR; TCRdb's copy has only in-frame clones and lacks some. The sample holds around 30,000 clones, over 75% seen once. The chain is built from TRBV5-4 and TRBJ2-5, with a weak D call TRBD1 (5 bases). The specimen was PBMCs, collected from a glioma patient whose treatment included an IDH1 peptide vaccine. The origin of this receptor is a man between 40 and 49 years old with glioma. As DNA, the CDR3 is TGTGCCAGCAGCTTGGAGCTTCAGGGCTGGCAAGAGACCCAGTACTTC. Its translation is CASSLELQGWQETQYF.